This T cell receptor beta chain was retrieved from a study of blood T cell repertoires in COVID-19 (dated by TCRdb to the early 2020s). Concerning the study at large: Samples covering the acute and convalescent phases of COVID-19 were provided by collaborators in the United States, Italy and Spain. Nearly every sample came with metadata listing a de-identified subject ID, COVID-19 status, age in years and sex. The samples were drawn from the first 160 participants of the ongoing ImmuneRACE study and from over 950 subjects provided by 6 global collaborators. Subjects who had been exposed to COVID-19, were actively infected with it, or had recovered from it provided the deeply sampled blood TCRbeta repertoires that made up the dataset. Where available, HLA class I and class II types were taken from metadata supplied by the sample provider and were not determined by assay-based typing. The repertoires were released in a freely available public database intended as a resource for research on the immune response to SARS-CoV-2. The prospective study material was composed of cDNA or gDNA derived from T cells, B-cell-depleted T cells, or PBMCs.

About this clone: Its antigen is currently not known. Base qualities are not provided; no much larger clone lies one nucleotide away.

CDR1 and CDR2 (SQVTM, ANQGSEA) derive from the germline V gene. V sheds 6 bases and J sheds 1 base, leaving 10 bases between their ends. The CDR3 numbers 12 residues from cysteine through phenylalanine. Only CDR3 DNA is held: 36 bases, read in frame from base 1. TCRbeta CDR3 regions were amplified from genomic DNA by means of the immunoSEQ Assay, a bias-controlled multiplex PCR. As for the original processing: Nucleated cell counts per sample were estimated from amplification of reference gene primers within the assay. Sequence reads were collapsed and filtered to measure the absolute abundance of every unique TCRbeta CDR3 rearrangement. For each sample, productive Simpson clonality was calculated as the square root of Simpson's diversity index over productive rearrangements. The table was pulled from immuneACCESS by TCRdb, which kept in-frame rearrangements only. Such tables lose some clones; where checked, under half of the loss comes from unresolved V genes, and the rest has no known cause. V and J calls and clone size are given by that table; D and trimming were obtained from the DNA. Across this sample there are roughly 200,000 clones, with approximately 84% seen only once. The ten largest account for approximately 8% of the sample.

Each collaborating institution followed its own protocols to collect whole blood in K2EDTA tubes. Collaborator samples were shipped for TCRbeta analysis as frozen whole blood, isolated PBMCs, or DNA extracted from either sample type. The paper as a whole reports these results and caveats: Clinical and demographic metadata were provided uncurated, with the amount varying by source and participant.

The chain employs TRBV29-1 and TRBJ2-7; the D gene is not confidently resolved. This sequence originates from a woman older than 75 with acute or convalescent COVID-19. Material for sequencing was peripheral blood. This receptor carries the CDR3 CSVGGRSYEQYF. The sequenced DNA: TGCAGCGTGGGTGGGCGTTCCTACGAGCAGTACTTC.